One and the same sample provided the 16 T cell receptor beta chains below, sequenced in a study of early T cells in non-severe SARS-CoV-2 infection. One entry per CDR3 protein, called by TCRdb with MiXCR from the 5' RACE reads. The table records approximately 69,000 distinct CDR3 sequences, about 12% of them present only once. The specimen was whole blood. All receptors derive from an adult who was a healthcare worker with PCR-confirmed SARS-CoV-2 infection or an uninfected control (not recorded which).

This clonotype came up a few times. CDR3 region: CSGGNGSHRNEQFF. The DNA of the CDR3 is TGCAGCGGGGGAAACGGGAGCCACCGCAATGAGCAGTTCTTC. The chain couples TRBV29-1 to TRBJ2-1, with a possible D match to TRBD2 (6 bases). Trimming removed 7 bases from V and 6 bases from J, with 19 bases in between. Germline values: CDR1 SQVTM, CDR2 ANQGSEA. This CDR3 has 14 amino acids.

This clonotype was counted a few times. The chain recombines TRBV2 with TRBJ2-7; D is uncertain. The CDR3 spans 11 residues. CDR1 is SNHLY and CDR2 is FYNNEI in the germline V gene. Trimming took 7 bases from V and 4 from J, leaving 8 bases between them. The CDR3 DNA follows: TGTGCCAGCACCCCTCATTACGAGCAGTACTTC. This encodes CASTPHYEQYF. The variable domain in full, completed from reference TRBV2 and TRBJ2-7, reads EPEVTQTPSHQVTQMGQEVILRCVPISNHLYFYWYRQILGQKVEFLVSFYNNEISEKSEIFDDQFSVERPDGSNFTLKIRSTKLEDSAMYFCASTPHYEQYFGPGTRLTVT.

Here the CDR3 reads CASSRKRQETQYF. The CDR3 bases are TGTGCCAGCAGCCGGAAAAGGCAAGAGACCCAGTACTTC. The V call is TRBV3-1, the J call TRBJ2-5; D is uncertain. V was trimmed by 4 bases and J by 2 bases, leaving 8 bases between them. This CDR3 is built from 13 residues. Germline loops: CDR1 LGHDT, CDR2 YNNKEL (reference sequence).

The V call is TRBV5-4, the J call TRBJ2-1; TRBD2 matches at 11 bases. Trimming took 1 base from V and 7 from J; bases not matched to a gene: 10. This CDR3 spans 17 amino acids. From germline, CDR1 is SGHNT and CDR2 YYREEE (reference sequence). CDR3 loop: CASSLKISGRESNEQFF. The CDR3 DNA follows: TGTGCCAGCAGCTTGAAGATTAGCGGGAGGGAGTCGAATGAGCAGTTCTTC.

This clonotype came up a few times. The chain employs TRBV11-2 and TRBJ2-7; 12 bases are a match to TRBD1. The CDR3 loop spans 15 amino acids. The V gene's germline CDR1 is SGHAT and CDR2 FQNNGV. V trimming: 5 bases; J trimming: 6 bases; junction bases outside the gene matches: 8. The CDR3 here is CASSLRDRGRLEQYF. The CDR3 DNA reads TGTGCCAGCAGCCTCCGGGACAGGGGGCGGCTCGAGCAGTACTTC.

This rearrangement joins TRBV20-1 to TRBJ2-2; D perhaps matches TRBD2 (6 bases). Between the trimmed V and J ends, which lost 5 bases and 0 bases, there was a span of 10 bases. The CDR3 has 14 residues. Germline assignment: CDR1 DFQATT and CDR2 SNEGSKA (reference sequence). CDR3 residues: CSAAPGANTGELFF. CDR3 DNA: TGCAGTGCTGCCCCGGGGGCGAACACCGGGGAGCTGTTTTTT.

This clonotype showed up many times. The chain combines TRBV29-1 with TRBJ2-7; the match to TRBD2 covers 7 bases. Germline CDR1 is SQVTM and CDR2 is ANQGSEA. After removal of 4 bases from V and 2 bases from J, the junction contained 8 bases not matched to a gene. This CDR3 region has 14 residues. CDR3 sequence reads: CSVGFAGVTYEQYF. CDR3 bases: TGCAGCGTTGGGTTCGCGGGGGTTACCTACGAGCAGTACTTC.

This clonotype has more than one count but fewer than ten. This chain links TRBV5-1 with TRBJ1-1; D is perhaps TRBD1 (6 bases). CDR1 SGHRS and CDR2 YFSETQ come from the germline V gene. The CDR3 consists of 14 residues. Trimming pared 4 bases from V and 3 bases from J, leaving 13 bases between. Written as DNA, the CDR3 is TGCGCCAGCAGCCTGCAGGGGAGGTACACTGAAGCTTTCTTT. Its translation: CASSLQGRYTEAFF.

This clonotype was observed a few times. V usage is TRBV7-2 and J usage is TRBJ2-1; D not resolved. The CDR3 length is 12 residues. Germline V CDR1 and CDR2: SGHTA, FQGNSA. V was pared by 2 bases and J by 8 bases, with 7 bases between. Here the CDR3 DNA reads TGTGCCAGCAGCTTAAGTCGGGATGAGCAGTTCTTC. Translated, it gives CASSLSRDEQFF.

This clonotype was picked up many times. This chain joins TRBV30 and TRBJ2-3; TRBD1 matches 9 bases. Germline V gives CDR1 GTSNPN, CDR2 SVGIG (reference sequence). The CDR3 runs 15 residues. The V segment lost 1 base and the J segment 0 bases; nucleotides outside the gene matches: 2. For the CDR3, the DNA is TGTGCCTGGAGTGCCGGGACAGGGAGCACAGATACGCAGTATTTT. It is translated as CAWSAGTGSTDTQYF.

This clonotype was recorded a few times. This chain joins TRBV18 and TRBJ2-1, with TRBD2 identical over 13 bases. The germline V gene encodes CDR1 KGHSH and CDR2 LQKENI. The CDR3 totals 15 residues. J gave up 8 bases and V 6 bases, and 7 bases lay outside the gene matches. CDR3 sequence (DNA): TGTGCCAGCTCTGCGGCGGGACTAGCGGGACATGAGCAGTTCTTC. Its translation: CASSAAGLAGHEQFF. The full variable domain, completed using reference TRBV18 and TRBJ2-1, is NAGVMQNPRHLVRRRGQEARLRCSPMKGHSHVYWYRQLPEEGLKFMVYLQKENIIDESGMPKERFSAEFPKEGPSILRIQQVVRGDSAAYFCASSAAGLAGHEQFFGPGTRLTVL.

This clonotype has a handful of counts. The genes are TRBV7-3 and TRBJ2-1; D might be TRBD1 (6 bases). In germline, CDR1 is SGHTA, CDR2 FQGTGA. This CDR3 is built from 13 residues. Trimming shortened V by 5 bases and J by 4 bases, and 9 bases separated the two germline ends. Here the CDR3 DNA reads TGTGCCAGCAGCATGGACAGTTACAATGAGCAGTTCTTC. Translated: CASSMDSYNEQFF.

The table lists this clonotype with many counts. CDR3 in DNA: TGCAGTGTTCGGGATAGCGGGATCTCCTACGAGCAGTACTTC. This gives the protein CSVRDSGISYEQYF. The V gene is TRBV20-1, the J gene TRBJ2-7, with 8 positions matching TRBD2. With V trimmed by 7 bases and J by 0 bases, 8 bases remained unmatched. Germline CDR1 reads DFQATT; CDR2 reads SNEGSKA (reference sequence). The CDR3 runs to 14 residues.

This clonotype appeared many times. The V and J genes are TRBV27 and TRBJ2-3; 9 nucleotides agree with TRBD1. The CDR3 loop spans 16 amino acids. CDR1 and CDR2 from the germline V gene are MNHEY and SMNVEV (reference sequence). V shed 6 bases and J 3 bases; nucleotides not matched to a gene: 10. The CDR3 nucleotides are TGTGCCAGCAGCCTTATCCGGGGACAGGGTACAGATACGCAGTATTTT. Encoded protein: CASSLIRGQGTDTQYF.

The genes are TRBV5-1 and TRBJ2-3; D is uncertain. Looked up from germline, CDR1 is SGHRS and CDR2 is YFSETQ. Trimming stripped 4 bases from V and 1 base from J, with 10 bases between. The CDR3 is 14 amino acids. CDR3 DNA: TGCGCCAGCAGCCTGGACCCTGGCACAGATACGCAGTATTTT. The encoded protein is CASSLDPGTDTQYF.

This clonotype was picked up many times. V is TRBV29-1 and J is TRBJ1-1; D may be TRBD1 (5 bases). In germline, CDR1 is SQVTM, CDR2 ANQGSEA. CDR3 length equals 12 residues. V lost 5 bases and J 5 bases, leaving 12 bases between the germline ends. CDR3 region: CSVRTGGTEAFF. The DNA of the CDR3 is TGCAGCGTTAGGACGGGGGGGACTGAAGCTTTCTTT.